What follows are 6 T cell receptor beta chains derived from one specimen sequenced in a study of cytomegalovirus exposure and HLA in healthy donors. 13 Jbeta primers and 60 Vbeta primers were used for the PCR. Data came from immunoSEQ multiplex PCR; TCRdb stores just in-frame clones and leaves some out. This repertoire shows 200,000 or so clones, around 84% found once; its top ten account for roughly 2.8%. The specimen sequenced was PBMCs. These receptors originate from a woman aged 45-65 years in good health and CMV-seropositive.

The chain couples TRBV5-1 to TRBJ1-6; tentative D call: TRBD1 (5 bases). Germline CDR1 reads SGHRS; CDR2 reads YFSETQ. This CDR3 has 15 residues. V lost 0 bases to trimming and J lost 7 bases, with 11 bases between them. CDR3 in amino acids: CASSLGQGWNSPLHF. The CDR3 DNA follows: TGCGCCAGCAGCTTGGGGCAGGGTTGGAATTCACCCCTCCACTTT.

The chain joins TRBV19 to TRBJ1-5, with no clear D. There are 14 residues in the CDR3. In germline, CDR1 is LNHDA, CDR2 SQIVND (reference sequence). Trimming cost V 6 bases and J 4 bases, with 13 bases left between them. The CDR3 nucleotides are TGTGCCAGTAGCAAGCCAGGAAGAAATCAGCCCCAGCATTTT. It yields the protein CASSKPGRNQPQHF.

The rearrangement joins TRBV2 to TRBJ2-5, with D possibly being TRBD1 (5 bases). V lost 6 bases, J lost 4 bases, and 18 bases lay in between. The CDR3 runs 15 residues. The V gene's germline CDR1 is SNHLY and CDR2 FYNNEI. This CDR3 is CASSPPAFTGETQYF. DNA for the CDR3: TGTGCCAGCAGCCCGCCAGCCTTCACAGGAGAGACCCAGTACTTC.

The chain has TRBV18 and TRBJ1-4; possible D gene TRBD1, 5 bases. V shed 5 bases and J shed 7 bases, with 11 bases lying between them. Germline V lookup: CDR1 KGHSH, CDR2 LQKENI. The CDR3 consists of 13 residues. The CDR3 here is CASSAQRGEKLFF. The CDR3 DNA reads TGTGCCAGCTCAGCCCAAAGGGGTGAAAAACTGTTTTTT.

As for this clone: Other DNA sequences of this sample code for an identical CDR3. The chain has TRBV9 and TRBJ2-7; D gene ambiguous. Germline assignment: CDR1 SGDLS and CDR2 YYNGEE. V lost 0 bases to trimming and J lost 4 bases, with 8 bases between them. The CDR3 totals 13 residues. CDR3 in amino acids: CASSVEPGYEQYF. The CDR3 DNA is TGTGCCAGCAGCGTAGAGCCCGGGTACGAGCAGTACTTC. The whole variable domain, remainder taken from reference TRBV9 and TRBJ2-7, is DSGVTQTPKHLITATGQRVTLRCSPRSGDLSVYWYQQSLDQGLQFLIQYYNGEERAKGNILERFSAQQFPDLHSELNLSSLELGDSALYFCASSVEPGYEQYFGPGTRLTVT.

The genes are TRBV4-1 and TRBJ2-7; 11 bases line up with TRBD1. This CDR3 has 15 amino acids. V trimming: 1 base; J trimming: 8 bases; junction bases outside the gene matches: 7. Germline-derived CDR1 and CDR2 are MGHRA and YSYEKL. CDR3 DNA: TGCGCCAGCAGCCAAGCAGGGACAGGGGGTAACAAGCAGTACTTC. Its translation is CASSQAGTGGNKQYF.